These 18 T cell receptor beta chains were sequenced from one sample in a study of blood T cell repertoires in COVID-19. Sequencing used immunoSEQ multiplex PCR; TCRdb keeps in-frame clones, though not all of them. The sample has tens of thousands of clones; 88% are singletons. The sequenced sample consisted of peripheral blood. These receptors were taken from a human donor in a cohort sampled during active COVID-19.

The chain joins TRBV7-9 to TRBJ1-4, with 7 bases that match TRBD1. The germline gives CDR1 SEHNR, CDR2 FQNEAQ (reference sequence). V lost 5 bases to trimming and J lost 0 bases; unmatched junction nucleotides: 12. CDR3 length: 18 residues. CDR3 in DNA: TGTGCCAGCAGCACGGTGGGGCAGGGGGGTGCAACTAATGAAAAACTGTTTTTT. This translates into CASSTVGQGGATNEKLFF.

J is TRBJ1-6 and V is TRBV7-2; D gene uncertain. Trimming pared 3 bases from V and 6 bases from J, leaving 9 bases between. Germline loops: CDR1 SGHTA, CDR2 FQGNSA. The CDR3 is 14 amino acids. The CDR3 bases are TGTGCCAGCAGCTTGGCAGGACTTAATTCACCCCTCCACTTT. Its protein product is CASSLAGLNSPLHF. Based on the CDR3 plus reference TRBV7-2 and TRBJ1-6, the full variable domain is GAGVSQSPSNKVTEKGKDVELRCDPISGHTALYWYRQSLGQGLEFLIYFQGNSAPDKSGLPSDRFSAERTGGSVSTLTIQRTQQEDSAVYLCASSLAGLNSPLHFGNGTRLTVT.

J is TRBJ2-2 and V is TRBV5-1, with a possible D match to TRBD1 (5 bases). Germline CDR1 is SGHRS and CDR2 is YFSETQ. The CDR3 loop spans 15 amino acids. The germline V and J ends were trimmed by 0 bases and 7 bases, with 13 bases remaining between them. In DNA form, the CDR3 reads TGCGCCAGCAGCTTGGATCAGGGTGGAATCGGGGAGCTGTTTTTT. Encoded protein: CASSLDQGGIGELFF.

CDR3 nucleotide sequence: TGTGCCAGCAGCCGGACTAGCGGGAGCACAGATACGCAGTATTTT. Protein sequence: CASSRTSGSTDTQYF. The rearrangement uses TRBV7-2 and TRBJ2-3; 11 nucleotides align to TRBD2. J gave up 0 bases and V 5 bases, and 1 base lay outside the gene matches. Germline V gene sequence: CDR1 SGHTA, CDR2 FQGNSA. The CDR3 consists of 15 residues.

J is TRBJ2-5 and V is TRBV5-4, with D perhaps matching TRBD1 (6 bases). V was cut by 4 bases and J by 4 bases, with 20 bases left in between. This CDR3 spans 16 amino acids. Germline CDR1 and CDR2: SGHNT and YYREEE (reference sequence). The CDR3 region is CASSLIPSGVGETQYF. CDR3 coding DNA: TGTGCCAGCAGCCTAATCCCTTCAGGGGTGGGAGAGACCCAGTACTTC.

The rearrangement links TRBV5-1 to TRBJ2-5, with unresolved D. The V end was cut by 1 base, the J end by 5 bases, with 15 bases between. The CDR3 runs 15 residues. Germline V lookup: CDR1 SGHRS, CDR2 YFSETQ. Written as DNA, the CDR3 is TGCGCCAGCAGCTTGAGTCAGGTTTGGGCGGAGACCCAGTACTTC. Protein: CASSLSQVWAETQYF.

This clone appeared a single time. The chain combines TRBV28 with TRBJ1-2; TRBD1 agrees at 9 bases. This CDR3 region has 14 residues. The junction had 5 bases not matched to a gene; V was cut back by 6 bases and J by 3 bases. Germline CDR1 reads MDHEN; CDR2 reads SYDVKM. The CDR3 DNA is TGTGCCAGCAGAACAGGGGGCGTAGACTATGGCTACACCTTC. The encoded protein is CASRTGGVDYGYTF.

This chain connects TRBV3-1 (or the pseudogene TRBV3-2) to TRBJ1-3; 9 bases agree with TRBD1. This CDR3 has 16 amino acids. The junction had 8 bases not matched to a gene; V was cut back by 6 bases and J by 2 bases. CDR1 is LGHDT, CDR2 YNNKEL, per germline (reference sequence). The CDR3 spells CASRKQGAEAGNTIYF. CDR3 bases: TGTGCCAGCAGAAAACAGGGGGCCGAAGCTGGAAACACCATATATTTT.

The rearrangement uses TRBV29-1 and TRBJ1-3; D gene uncertain. The germline CDR1 and CDR2 sequences are SQVTM and ANQGSEA. The CDR3 runs to 13 residues. V was trimmed by 2 bases and J by 3 bases, leaving 8 bases between them. The CDR3, as DNA: TGCAGCGTTGAAACCGTAGTTGGAAACACCATATATTTT. Amino acid sequence: CSVETVVGNTIYF.

This chain uses TRBV6-5 with TRBJ1-4, with D uncertain. The CDR3 covers 15 residues. Trimming stripped 0 bases from V and 6 bases from J, with 11 bases between. Germline lookup yields CDR1 MNHEY and CDR2 SVGAGI. CDR3 loop: CASSYSGSGDEKLFF. The DNA for the CDR3 is TGTGCCAGCAGTTACTCAGGCTCCGGAGATGAAAAACTGTTTTTT.

This clone was detected only a few times. The chain links TRBV5-1 to TRBJ2-7; 7 bases fit TRBD2. Looked up from germline, CDR1 is SGHRS and CDR2 is YFSETQ. The CDR3 runs 15 residues. V lost 4 bases and J lost 4; bases outside the gene matches: 11. The chain's CDR3 is CASSLAVDSGYEQYF. As DNA, the CDR3 is TGCGCCAGCAGCCTGGCTGTTGATAGCGGGTACGAGCAGTACTTC. Looking up the rest from reference TRBV5-1 and TRBJ2-7 gives the full variable domain: KAGVTQTPRYLIKTRGQQVTLSCSPISGHRSVSWYQQTPGQGLQFLFEYFSETQRNKGNFPGRFSGRQFSNSRSEMNVSTLELGDSALYLCASSLAVDSGYEQYFGPGTRLTVT.

CDR3 bases: TGTGCCAGCAGTGTGCTAGCGACCTACGAGCAGTACTTC. Translating it yields CASSVLATYEQYF. The chain joins TRBV2 to TRBJ2-7, with a possible D match to TRBD2 (6 bases). The germline CDR1 and CDR2 sequences are SNHLY and FYNNEI. Between the trimmed V and J ends, which lost 4 bases and 2 bases, there was a span of 9 bases. This CDR3 contains 13 residues.

The V call is TRBV19, the J call TRBJ2-1, with 10 bases matching TRBD2. Germline values: CDR1 LNHDA, CDR2 SQIVND (reference sequence). This CDR3 comprises 15 residues. After removal of 3 bases from V and 5 bases from J, the junction contained 4 bases not matched to a gene. This CDR3 reads CASSIGLAVDNEQFF. CDR3 nucleotide sequence: TGTGCCAGTAGTATTGGACTAGCGGTCGACAATGAGCAGTTCTTC.

V and J are TRBV19 and TRBJ1-4, with D possibly matching TRBD1 (6 bases). Trimming stripped 7 bases from V and 3 bases from J, with 12 bases between. CDR1 and CDR2 (germline): LNHDA, SQIVND (reference sequence). The CDR3 is 14 amino acids. As DNA, the CDR3 is TGTGCCAGTATGCGGACAGCTTCTAATGAAAAACTGTTTTTT. Its translation is CASMRTASNEKLFF.

This chain uses TRBV3-1 (or the pseudogene TRBV3-2) with TRBJ2-5; D remains ambiguous. CDR1 LGHDT and CDR2 YNNKEL come from the germline V gene (reference sequence). This CDR3 spans 15 amino acids. The germline V and J ends were trimmed by 0 bases and 1 base, with 9 bases remaining between them. CDR3 residues: CASSQDRATQETQYF. In nucleotides, the CDR3 is TGTGCCAGCAGCCAAGACCGAGCTACCCAAGAGACCCAGTACTTC.

The chain employs TRBV24-1 and TRBJ2-7, with D tentatively TRBD1 (6 bases). V lost 2 bases and J lost 2, with 12 bases in between. Germline CDR1 KGHDR, CDR2 SFDVKD. The CDR3 contains 15 residues. CDR3: CATSDWDTKPYEQYF. Here the CDR3 DNA reads TGTGCCACCAGTGATTGGGACACTAAACCCTACGAGCAGTACTTC.

V and J are TRBV10-3 and TRBJ2-1; D is possibly TRBD1 (5 bases). The CDR3 totals 16 residues. Germline V gives CDR1 ENHRY, CDR2 SYGVKD. V lost 4 bases, J lost 1 base, and 14 bases lay in between. CDR3 in DNA: TGTGCCATCAGTGGACAGACCGTTACGTCCTACAATGAGCAGTTCTTC. The encoded protein is CAISGQTVTSYNEQFF.

Only a few counts were recorded for this clone. The chain combines TRBV5-1 with TRBJ2-7; 8 positions match TRBD1. The CDR3 contains 14 residues. Germline CDR1 SGHRS, CDR2 YFSETQ. The V and J ends lost 0 bases and 4 bases, in that order; junction bases with no gene match: 3. CDR3 DNA: TGCGCCAGCAGCTTGGGTGGACAGGGATACGAGCAGTACTTC. It is translated as CASSLGGQGYEQYF.